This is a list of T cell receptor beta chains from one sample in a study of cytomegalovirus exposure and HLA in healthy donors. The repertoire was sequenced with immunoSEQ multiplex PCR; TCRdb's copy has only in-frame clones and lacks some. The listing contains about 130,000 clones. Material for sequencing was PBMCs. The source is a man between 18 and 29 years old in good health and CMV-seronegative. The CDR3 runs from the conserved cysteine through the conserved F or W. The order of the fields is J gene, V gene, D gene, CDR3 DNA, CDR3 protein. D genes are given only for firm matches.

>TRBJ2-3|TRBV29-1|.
TGCAGCGTTGCACAGGGGGGGATGGCGCAGTATTTT
CSVAQGGMAQYF
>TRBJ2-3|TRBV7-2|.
TGTGCCAGCAGCTTAGTAACCAGGAGCACAGATACGCAGTATTTT
CASSLVTRSTDTQYF
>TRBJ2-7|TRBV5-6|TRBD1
TGTGCCAGCAGCTTGGGACAGGGGGCCCACGAGCAGTACTTC
CASSLGQGAHEQYF
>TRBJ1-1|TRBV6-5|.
TGTGCCAGCAGTTACTCGACGCCGGGGGTGAACACTGAAGCTTTCTTT
CASSYSTPGVNTEAFF
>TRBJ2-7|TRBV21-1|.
TGTGCCAGCAGTGTACAGGGGGCAGGGGACGAGCAGTACTTC
CASSVQGAGDEQYF
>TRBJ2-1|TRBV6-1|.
TGTGCCAGCACACACGATGAGCAGTTCTTC
CASTHDEQFF
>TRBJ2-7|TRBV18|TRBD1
TGTGCCAGCTCAGCACTACGACAGGGATCCTTAGCCAAGCAGTACTTC
CASSALRQGSLAKQYF
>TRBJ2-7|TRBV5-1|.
TGCGCCAGCAGCCCGCCGAACGGGGGGCTCACCTACGAGCAGTACTTC
CASSPPNGGLTYEQYF
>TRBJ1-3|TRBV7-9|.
TGTGCCAGCAGCTTACGTAACGAGTTAGGAGCCACCATATATTTT
CASSLRNELGATIYF
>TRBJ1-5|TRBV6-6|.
TGTGCCAGCAGCACACAACGTCAGCCCCAGCATTTT
CASSTQRQPQHF
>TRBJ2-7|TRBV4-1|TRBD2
TGCGCCAGCAGCCAAGATCGTGACAGCGGGGCCTCCTACGAGCAGTACTTC
CASSQDRDSGASYEQYF
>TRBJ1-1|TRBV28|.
TGTGCCAGCAGTTTAACCGTCTCGACAGACTCTAACACTGAAGCTTTCTTT
CASSLTVSTDSNTEAFF
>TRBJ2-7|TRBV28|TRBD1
TGTGCCAGCAGTCCTAGAGGGACAGGGGCTTCCTACGAGCAGTACTTC
CASSPRGTGASYEQYF
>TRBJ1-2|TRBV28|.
TGTGCCAGCAGTTTATCTCGGACTGTAAACCGTAACTTC
CASSLSRTVNRNF
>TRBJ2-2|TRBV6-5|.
TGTGCCAGCAGTTACATCGGGGGTGGTGTGACCGGGGAGCTGTTTTTT
CASSYIGGGVTGELFF
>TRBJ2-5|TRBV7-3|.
TGTGCCAGCAGCTTCGGGAGTCAAGAGACCCAGTACTTC
CASSFGSQETQYF